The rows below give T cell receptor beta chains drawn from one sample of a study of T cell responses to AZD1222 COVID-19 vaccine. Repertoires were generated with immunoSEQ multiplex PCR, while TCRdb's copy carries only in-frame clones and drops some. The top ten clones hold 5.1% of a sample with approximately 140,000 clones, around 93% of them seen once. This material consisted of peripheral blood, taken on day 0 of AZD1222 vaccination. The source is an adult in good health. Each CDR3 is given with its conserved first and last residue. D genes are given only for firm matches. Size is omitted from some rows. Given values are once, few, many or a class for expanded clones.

CDR3nt: TGTGCCAGCAGTGAAGTGCACGTGACAATAACTAATGAAAAACTGTTTTTT
CDR3aa: CASSEVHVTITNEKLFF
len: 17
abundance: NA
v_gene: TRBV2
d_gene: NA
j_gene: TRBJ1-4

CDR3nt: TGTGCCAGCAGCTTAGTGCGGAAGCGGTTGGACACAGATACGCAGTATTTT
CDR3aa: CASSLVRKRLDTDTQYF
len: 17
abundance: once
v_gene: TRBV7-2
d_gene: NA
j_gene: TRBJ2-3

CDR3nt: TGTGCCAGTAGTGACTGGACTAGCGGGGGGGCCTACAATGAGCAGTTCTTC
CDR3aa: CASSDWTSGGAYNEQFF
len: 17
abundance: once
v_gene: TRBV19
d_gene: TRBD2
j_gene: TRBJ2-1

CDR3nt: TGCAGTGCTAGTAGGGCTAGCGGTCAAGAGACCCAGTACTTC
CDR3aa: CSASRASGQETQYF
len: 14
abundance: NA
v_gene: TRBV20-1
d_gene: TRBD2
j_gene: TRBJ2-5

CDR3nt: TGTGCCAGCAGCCCGACAGGGGGCCCCGCGCCCCTCCACTTT
CDR3aa: CASSPTGGPAPLHF
len: 14
abundance: NA
v_gene: TRBV6-2/TRBV6-3
d_gene: TRBD1
j_gene: TRBJ1-6

CDR3nt: TGCGCCAGCAGCCTTATACAGGGAACTGAAAAACTGTTTTTT
CDR3aa: CASSLIQGTEKLFF
len: 14
abundance: NA
v_gene: TRBV4-1
d_gene: NA
j_gene: TRBJ1-4

CDR3nt: TGTGCCAGCTCACCACCCCCGGCCCATCCTAATGAAAAACTGTTTTTT
CDR3aa: CASSPPPAHPNEKLFF
len: 16
abundance: NA
v_gene: TRBV18
d_gene: NA
j_gene: TRBJ1-4

CDR3nt: TGTGCCACCAACGACATGTCAAGCGGGAGCGGCACTGAAGCTTTCTTT
CDR3aa: CATNDMSSGSGTEAFF
len: 16
abundance: NA
v_gene: TRBV24-1
d_gene: NA
j_gene: TRBJ1-1

CDR3nt: TGTGCCAGCAGCCCACCGCGGATCTCTGGAAACACCATATATTTT
CDR3aa: CASSPPRISGNTIYF
len: 15
abundance: NA
v_gene: TRBV7-9
d_gene: NA
j_gene: TRBJ1-3

CDR3nt: TGTGCCACCAGCAGGGGGGACAGGGGAGATGAAAAACTGTTTTTT
CDR3aa: CATSRGDRGDEKLFF
len: 15
abundance: NA
v_gene: TRBV15
d_gene: TRBD1
j_gene: TRBJ1-4

CDR3nt: TGTGCCAGCAGTTTAACGACTAGCGGGGGGAGCAATGAGCAGTTCTTC
CDR3aa: CASSLTTSGGSNEQFF
len: 16
abundance: NA
v_gene: TRBV27
d_gene: TRBD2
j_gene: TRBJ2-1

CDR3nt: TGTGCCAGCGTGGACGGGAGAGGCAACTACGAGCAGTACTTC
CDR3aa: CASVDGRGNYEQYF
len: 14
abundance: NA
v_gene: TRBV6-5
d_gene: NA
j_gene: TRBJ2-7

CDR3nt: TGTGCCACTATGTTAGGGAGGACTAGCGGGGGGCCCTACAATGAGCAGTTCTTC
CDR3aa: CATMLGRTSGGPYNEQFF
len: 18
abundance: NA
v_gene: TRBV2
d_gene: TRBD2
j_gene: TRBJ2-1

CDR3nt: TGTGCCAGCAGCCAAGGCGTTGCCTACGAGCAGTACTTC
CDR3aa: CASSQGVAYEQYF
len: 13
abundance: NA
v_gene: TRBV3-1/TRBV3-2
d_gene: NA
j_gene: TRBJ2-7

CDR3nt: TGCGCCAGCAGCCCGGGACCCGTTACGAAGCAGTTCTTC
CDR3aa: CASSPGPVTKQFF
len: 13
abundance: once
v_gene: TRBV5-1
d_gene: NA
j_gene: TRBJ2-1

CDR3nt: TGTGCCAGCAGGACGGACTGGTGTATAACACCCCTCCACTTT
CDR3aa: CASRTDWCITPLHF
len: 14
abundance: NA
v_gene: TRBV21-1
d_gene: NA
j_gene: TRBJ1-6

CDR3nt: TGTGCCAGTAGCCTGCCTCAGTCGAATTCACCCCTCCACTTT
CDR3aa: CASSLPQSNSPLHF
len: 14
abundance: few
v_gene: TRBV19
d_gene: NA
j_gene: TRBJ1-6

CDR3nt: TGTGCCAGCAGTTACCTCCAGCGGGATGGAAATGAGCAGTTCTTC
CDR3aa: CASSYLQRDGNEQFF
len: 15
abundance: NA
v_gene: TRBV6-6
d_gene: TRBD2
j_gene: TRBJ2-1

CDR3nt: TGTGCCAGCAGCCCAGGGGGAGGGAGTTCCTACGAGCAGTACTTC
CDR3aa: CASSPGGGSSYEQYF
len: 15
abundance: once
v_gene: TRBV7-2
d_gene: NA
j_gene: TRBJ2-7

CDR3nt: TGTGCCATCAGTGAGAGGGAGCCAGATACGCAGTATTTT
CDR3aa: CAISEREPDTQYF
len: 13
abundance: NA
v_gene: TRBV10-3
d_gene: NA
j_gene: TRBJ2-3

CDR3nt: TGCAGCGTTCACACAGATACGCAGTATTTT
CDR3aa: CSVHTDTQYF
len: 10
abundance: once
v_gene: TRBV29-1
d_gene: NA
j_gene: TRBJ2-3

CDR3nt: TGTGCCAGCAGCTTGGGACTAGCGGGGGTCACAGATACGCAGTATTTT
CDR3aa: CASSLGLAGVTDTQYF
len: 16
abundance: NA
v_gene: TRBV5-8
d_gene: TRBD2
j_gene: TRBJ2-3

CDR3nt: TGTGCCAGCAGTTTATCGACAGGAGCCTACGAGCAGTACTTC
CDR3aa: CASSLSTGAYEQYF
len: 14
abundance: once
v_gene: TRBV27
d_gene: NA
j_gene: TRBJ2-7

CDR3nt: TGCGCCAGCAGCCCAGGGACAGTGGACTATGGCTACACCTTC
CDR3aa: CASSPGTVDYGYTF
len: 14
abundance: NA
v_gene: TRBV4-3
d_gene: TRBD1
j_gene: TRBJ1-2

CDR3nt: TGCGCCAGCAGCTATGCGGGAGAAGAGACCCAGTACTTC
CDR3aa: CASSYAGEETQYF
len: 13
abundance: NA
v_gene: TRBV5-1
d_gene: TRBD2
j_gene: TRBJ2-5

CDR3nt: TGTGCCAGCAGTTTACTGGGCACAGGTGAAGCTTTCTTT
CDR3aa: CASSLLGTGEAFF
len: 13
abundance: NA
v_gene: TRBV12-3/TRBV12-4
d_gene: NA
j_gene: TRBJ1-1

CDR3nt: TGTGCCAGCAGTTTTATCTATCTGGACAGGACTTACGAGCAGTACTTC
CDR3aa: CASSFIYLDRTYEQYF
len: 16
abundance: NA
v_gene: TRBV6-5
d_gene: TRBD1
j_gene: TRBJ2-7